This T cell receptor beta chain was documented in a study of shared clonotypes between healthy human individuals. V lost 8 bases to trimming and J lost 5 bases, with 12 bases between them. Germline CDR1 and CDR2: GTSNPN and SVGIG (reference sequence). This CDR3 is built from 11 residues. This table comes from immunoSEQ multiplex PCR, and its TCRdb copy is limited to in-frame clones, with some not included. The repertoire holds about 960,000 clones, over 60% seen once, with about 1.5% in the top ten. Source material: memory CD4+ T cells sorted from blood. Subset meaning: CD45RA-negative fraction. This receptor was taken from a man in his late teens or twenties in good health. This chain uses TRBV30 with TRBJ2-5; D is perhaps TRBD2 (6 bases). The CDR3 coding sequence is TGTGCCACCTCGGGGGTGGAGACCCAGTACTTC. This gives the protein CATSGVETQYF.